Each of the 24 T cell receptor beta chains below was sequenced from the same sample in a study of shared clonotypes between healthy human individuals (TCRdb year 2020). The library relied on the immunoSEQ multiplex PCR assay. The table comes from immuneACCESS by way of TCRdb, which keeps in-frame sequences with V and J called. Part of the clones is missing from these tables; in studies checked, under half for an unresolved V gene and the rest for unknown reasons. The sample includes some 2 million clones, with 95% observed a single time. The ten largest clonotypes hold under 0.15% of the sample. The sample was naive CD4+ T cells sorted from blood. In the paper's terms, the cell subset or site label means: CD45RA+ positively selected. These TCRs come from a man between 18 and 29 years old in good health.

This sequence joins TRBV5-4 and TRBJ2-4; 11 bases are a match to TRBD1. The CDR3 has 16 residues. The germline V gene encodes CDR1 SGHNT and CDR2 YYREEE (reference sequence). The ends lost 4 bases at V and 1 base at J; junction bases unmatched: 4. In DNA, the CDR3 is TGTGCCAGCAGCACTGGACAGGGGGCGGCCAAAAACATTCAGTACTTC. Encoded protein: CASSTGQGAAKNIQYF.

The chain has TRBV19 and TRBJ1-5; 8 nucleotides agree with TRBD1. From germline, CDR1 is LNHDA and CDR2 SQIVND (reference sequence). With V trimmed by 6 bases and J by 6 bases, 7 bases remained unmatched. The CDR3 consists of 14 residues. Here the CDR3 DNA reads TGTGCCAGTAGCCGGGACAGGCAGGGTCAGCCCCAGCATTTT. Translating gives CASSRDRQGQPQHF.

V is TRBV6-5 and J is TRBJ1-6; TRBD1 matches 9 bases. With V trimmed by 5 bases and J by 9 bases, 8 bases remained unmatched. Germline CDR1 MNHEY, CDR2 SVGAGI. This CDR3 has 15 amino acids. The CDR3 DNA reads TGTGCCAGCAGTCCAGGACAGGGGATCGGTTCACCCCTCCACTTT. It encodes CASSPGQGIGSPLHF.

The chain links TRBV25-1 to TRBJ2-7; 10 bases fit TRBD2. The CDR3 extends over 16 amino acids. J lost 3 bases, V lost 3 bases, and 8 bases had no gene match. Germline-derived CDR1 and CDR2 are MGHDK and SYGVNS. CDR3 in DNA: TGTGCCAGCAGTGATTTTAGCGGGAGGAGGGGCTACGAGCAGTACTTC. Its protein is CASSDFSGRRGYEQYF.

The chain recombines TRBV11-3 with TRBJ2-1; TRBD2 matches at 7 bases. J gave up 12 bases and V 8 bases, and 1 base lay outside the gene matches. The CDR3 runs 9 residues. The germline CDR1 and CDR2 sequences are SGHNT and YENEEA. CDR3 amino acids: CASRTRQFF. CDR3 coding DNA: TGTGCCAGCCGGACTAGGCAGTTCTTC.

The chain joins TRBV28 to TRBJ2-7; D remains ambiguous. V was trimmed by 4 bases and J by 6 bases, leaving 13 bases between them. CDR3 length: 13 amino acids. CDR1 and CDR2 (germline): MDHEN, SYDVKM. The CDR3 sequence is CASSWGPRAEQYF. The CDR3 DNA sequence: TGTGCCAGCAGTTGGGGTCCCCGGGCCGAGCAGTACTTC.

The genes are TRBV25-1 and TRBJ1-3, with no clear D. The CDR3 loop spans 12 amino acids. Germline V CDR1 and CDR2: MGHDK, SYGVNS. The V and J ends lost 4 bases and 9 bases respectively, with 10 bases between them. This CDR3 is CASSGNPGTIYF. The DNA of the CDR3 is TGTGCCAGCAGTGGAAATCCAGGCACCATATATTTT.

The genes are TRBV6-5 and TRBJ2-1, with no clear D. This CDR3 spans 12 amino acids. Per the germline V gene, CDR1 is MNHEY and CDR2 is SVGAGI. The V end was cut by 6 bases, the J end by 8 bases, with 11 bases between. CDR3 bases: TGTGCCAGCAGCTTGGACCGGTATGAGCAGTTCTTC. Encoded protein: CASSLDRYEQFF.

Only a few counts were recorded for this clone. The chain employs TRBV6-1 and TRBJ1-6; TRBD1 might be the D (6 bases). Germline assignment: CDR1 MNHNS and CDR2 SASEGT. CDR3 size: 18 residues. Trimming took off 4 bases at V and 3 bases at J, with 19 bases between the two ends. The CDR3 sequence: CASSADRTVPLYNSPLHF. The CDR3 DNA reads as TGTGCCAGCAGTGCAGACCGGACAGTACCTCTCTATAATTCACCCCTCCACTTT.

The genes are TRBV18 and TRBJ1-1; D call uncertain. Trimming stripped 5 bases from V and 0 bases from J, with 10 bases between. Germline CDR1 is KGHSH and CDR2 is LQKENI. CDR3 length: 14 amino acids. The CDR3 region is CASSFNMVNTEAFF. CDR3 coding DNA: TGTGCCAGCTCATTCAACATGGTGAACACTGAAGCTTTCTTT. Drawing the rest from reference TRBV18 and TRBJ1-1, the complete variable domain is NAGVMQNPRHLVRRRGQEARLRCSPMKGHSHVYWYRQLPEEGLKFMVYLQKENIIDESGMPKERFSAEFPKEGPSILRIQQVVRGDSAAYFCASSFNMVNTEAFFGQGTRLTVV.

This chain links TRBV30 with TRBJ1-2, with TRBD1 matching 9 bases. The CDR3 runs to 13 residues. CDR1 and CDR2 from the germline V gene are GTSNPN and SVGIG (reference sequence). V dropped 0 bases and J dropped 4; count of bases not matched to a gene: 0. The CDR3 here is CAWSVGQGYGYTF. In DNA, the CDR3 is TGTGCCTGGAGTGTGGGACAGGGCTATGGCTACACCTTC.

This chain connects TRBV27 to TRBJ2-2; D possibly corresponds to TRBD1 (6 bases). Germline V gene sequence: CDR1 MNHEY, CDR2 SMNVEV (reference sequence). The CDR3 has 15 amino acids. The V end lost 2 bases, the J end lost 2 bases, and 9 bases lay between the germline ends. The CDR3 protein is CASSLTRGNTGELFF. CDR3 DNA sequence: TGTGCCAGCAGTTTAACCAGGGGAAACACCGGGGAGCTGTTTTTT.

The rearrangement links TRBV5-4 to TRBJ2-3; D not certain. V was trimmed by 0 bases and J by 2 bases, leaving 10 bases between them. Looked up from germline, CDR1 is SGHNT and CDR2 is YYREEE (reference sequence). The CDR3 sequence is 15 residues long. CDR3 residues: CASSLGRMITDTQYF. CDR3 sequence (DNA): TGTGCCAGCAGCTTGGGCCGGATGATCACAGATACGCAGTATTTT.

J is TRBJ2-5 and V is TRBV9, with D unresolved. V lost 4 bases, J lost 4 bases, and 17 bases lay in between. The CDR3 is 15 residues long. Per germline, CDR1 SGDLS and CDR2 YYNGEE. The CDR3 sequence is CASSPGDWVRETQYF. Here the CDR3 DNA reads TGTGCCAGCAGCCCAGGAGATTGGGTCCGAGAGACCCAGTACTTC.

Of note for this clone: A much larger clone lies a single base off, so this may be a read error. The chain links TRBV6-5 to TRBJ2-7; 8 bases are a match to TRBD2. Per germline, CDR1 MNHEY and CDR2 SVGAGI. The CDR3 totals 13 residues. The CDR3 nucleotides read TGCGCCAGTAGATTAGCGGGACTCTACGAGCAGTACTTC. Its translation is CASRLAGLYEQYF.

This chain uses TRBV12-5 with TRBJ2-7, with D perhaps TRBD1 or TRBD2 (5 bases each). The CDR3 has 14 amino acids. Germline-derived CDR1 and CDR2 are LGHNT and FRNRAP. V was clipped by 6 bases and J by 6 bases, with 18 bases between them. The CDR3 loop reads CASGPRDGYFEQYF. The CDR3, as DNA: TGTGCTAGTGGGCCCCGGGACGGTTACTTCGAGCAGTACTTC.

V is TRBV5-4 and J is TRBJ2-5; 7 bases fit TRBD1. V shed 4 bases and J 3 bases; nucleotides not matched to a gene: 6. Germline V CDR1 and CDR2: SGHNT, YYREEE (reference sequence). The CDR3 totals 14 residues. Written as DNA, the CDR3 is TGTGCCAGCAGCGTACAGGGGAAGAAAGAGACCCAGTACTTC. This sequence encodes CASSVQGKKETQYF. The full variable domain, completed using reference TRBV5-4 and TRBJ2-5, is ETGVTQSPTHLIKTRGQQVTLRCSSQSGHNTVSWYQQALGQGPQFIFQYYREEENGRGNFPPRFSGLQFPNYSSELNVNALELDDSALYLCASSVQGKKETQYFGPGTRLLVL.

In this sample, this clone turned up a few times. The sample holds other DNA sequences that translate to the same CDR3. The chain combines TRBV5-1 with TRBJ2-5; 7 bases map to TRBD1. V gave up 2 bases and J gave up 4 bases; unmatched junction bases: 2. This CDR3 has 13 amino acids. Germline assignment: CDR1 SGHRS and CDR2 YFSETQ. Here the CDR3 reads CASSLNRGETQYF. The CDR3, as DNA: TGCGCCAGCAGCTTAAACAGGGGAGAGACCCAGTACTTC.

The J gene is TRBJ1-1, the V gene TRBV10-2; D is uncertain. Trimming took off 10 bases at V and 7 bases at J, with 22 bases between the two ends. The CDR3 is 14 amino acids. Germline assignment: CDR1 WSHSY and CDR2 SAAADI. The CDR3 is CATSFPTPPGEAFF. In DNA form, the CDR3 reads TGCGCCACCAGCTTCCCCACCCCTCCAGGTGAAGCTTTCTTT.

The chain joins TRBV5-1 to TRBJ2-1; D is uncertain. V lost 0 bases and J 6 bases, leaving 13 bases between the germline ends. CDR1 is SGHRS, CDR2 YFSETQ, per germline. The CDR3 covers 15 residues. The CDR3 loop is CASSLDSTQRNEQFF. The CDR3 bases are TGCGCCAGCAGCTTGGACTCGACCCAACGCAATGAGCAGTTCTTC.

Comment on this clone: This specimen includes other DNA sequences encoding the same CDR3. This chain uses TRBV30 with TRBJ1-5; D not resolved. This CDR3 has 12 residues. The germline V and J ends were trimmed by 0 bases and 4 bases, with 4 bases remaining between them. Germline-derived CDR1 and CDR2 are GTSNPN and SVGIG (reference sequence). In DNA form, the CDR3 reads TGTGCCTGGAGTGTCTCAAATCAGCCCCAGCATTTT. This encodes CAWSVSNQPQHF.

The CDR3 is CASSVTRAGANVLTF. As DNA, the CDR3 is TGTGCCAGTAGTGTAACTAGGGCCGGGGCCAACGTCCTGACTTTC. The chain couples TRBV19 to TRBJ2-6; weak D call: TRBD2 (5 bases). The CDR3 length is 15 residues. With 5 bases removed from V and 4 bases from J, the gap between germline ends came to 12 bases. The germline V gene has CDR1 LNHDA and CDR2 SQIVND (reference sequence).

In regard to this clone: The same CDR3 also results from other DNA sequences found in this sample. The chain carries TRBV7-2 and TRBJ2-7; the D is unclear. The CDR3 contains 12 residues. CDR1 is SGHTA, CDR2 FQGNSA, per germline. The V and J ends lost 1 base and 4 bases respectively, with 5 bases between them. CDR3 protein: CASSLVSYEQYF. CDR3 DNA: TGTGCCAGCAGCTTAGTTTCGTACGAGCAGTACTTC. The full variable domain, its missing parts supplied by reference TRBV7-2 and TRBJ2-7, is GAGVSQSPSNKVTEKGKDVELRCDPISGHTALYWYRQSLGQGLEFLIYFQGNSAPDKSGLPSDRFSAERTGGSVSTLTIQRTQQEDSAVYLCASSLVSYEQYFGPGTRLTVT.

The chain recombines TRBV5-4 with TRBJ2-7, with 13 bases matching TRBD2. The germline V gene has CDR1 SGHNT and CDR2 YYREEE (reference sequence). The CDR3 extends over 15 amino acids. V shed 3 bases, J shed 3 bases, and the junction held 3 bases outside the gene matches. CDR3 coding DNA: TGTGCCAGCAGCTCGGGACTAGCGGGGTTCTACGAGCAGTACTTC. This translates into CASSSGLAGFYEQYF.